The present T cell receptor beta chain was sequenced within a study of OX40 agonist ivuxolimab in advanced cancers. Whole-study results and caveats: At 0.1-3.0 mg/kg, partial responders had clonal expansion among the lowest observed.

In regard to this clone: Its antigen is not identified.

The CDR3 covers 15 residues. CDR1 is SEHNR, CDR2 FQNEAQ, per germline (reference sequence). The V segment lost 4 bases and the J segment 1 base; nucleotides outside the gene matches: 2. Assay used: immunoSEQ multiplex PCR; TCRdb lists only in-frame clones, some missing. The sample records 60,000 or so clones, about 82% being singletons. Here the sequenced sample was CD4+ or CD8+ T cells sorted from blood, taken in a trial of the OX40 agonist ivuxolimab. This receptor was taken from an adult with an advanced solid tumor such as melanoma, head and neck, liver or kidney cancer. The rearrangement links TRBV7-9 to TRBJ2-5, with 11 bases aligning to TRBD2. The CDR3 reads CASSSSGGFQETQYF. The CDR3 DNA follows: TGTGCCAGCAGCTCTAGCGGGGGGTTCCAAGAGACCCAGTACTTC.